The T cell receptor (beta chain) described here comes from a study of Ad26.COV2.S vaccination and SARS-CoV-2 variants. Background on the study: Ad26.COV2.S, an intramuscular injection, was given once or twice 56 days apart.

This clone was seen a single time. Its antigen remains unidentified. The CDR3 has 17 residues. V dropped 5 bases and J dropped 0 bases, with 17 bases sitting between them. Germline V gives CDR1 SGHVS, CDR2 FQNEAQ. Treatment of the sample: 15 to 20 received Ad26.COV2.S at low or high dose, single or two shots; about five received placebo; per-sample allocation not given. Sampling was done on day 63 after the first vaccine or placebo injection. Produced via immunoSEQ multiplex PCR; TCRdb's table is partial and in-frame only. The sample has roughly 400,000 clones, around 92% seen once; the top ten hold roughly 1.7%. Findings and caveats of the study: Post-vaccination spike-specific CD8+ and CD4+ T cell responses reportedly had substantial breadth. An underestimation of total T cell responses may have resulted from the TCR breadth and depth analyses. Non-spike TCR breadth was similar in vaccine and placebo recipients.

The origin of this receptor is a person between 18 and 60 years old who received the Ad26.COV2.S COVID-19 vaccine or a placebo. This specimen was peripheral blood, taken in a trial of Ad26.COV2.S vaccine versus placebo. The J gene is TRBJ1-3, the V gene TRBV7-8; possible D gene TRBD1, 6 bases. The CDR3 bases are TGTGCCAGCAGCGTAAACGCGGGACACCTCTCTGGAAACACCATATATTTT. Translated, it gives CASSVNAGHLSGNTIYF.